Below, 19 T cell receptor beta chains from the same sample are listed, as sequenced in a study of blood T cell repertoires in COVID-19. Repertoires were generated with immunoSEQ multiplex PCR, while TCRdb's copy carries only in-frame clones and drops some. The sample contains 200,000 to 300,000 clones, nearly 95% of which appear only once. Sequencing was done on a sample of peripheral blood. The receptors originated from a young man with COVID-19, enrolled during active disease.

The V call is TRBV6-5, the J call TRBJ2-7; no reliable D call. V shed 2 bases and J shed 0 bases, with 8 bases lying between them. The CDR3 covers 14 residues. Germline CDR1 is MNHEY and CDR2 is SVGAGI. The CDR3 nucleotides read TGTGCCAGCAGTTACGGGCAGAGCTCCTACGAGCAGTACTTC. This translates into CASSYGQSSYEQYF.

CDR3 sequence reads: CASSLPGLAGDTGELFF. CDR3 nucleotides: TGTGCCAGCAGCTTGCCGGGACTAGCGGGGGACACCGGGGAGCTGTTTTTT. The chain has TRBV5-6 and TRBJ2-2; 14 bases are a match to TRBD2. With 1 base clipped from V and 3 bases from J, the junction kept 2 bases outside the gene matches. CDR1 is SGHDT, CDR2 YYEEEE, per germline. The CDR3 loop spans 17 amino acids.

The rearrangement joins TRBV15 to TRBJ2-2; a possible D gene is TRBD1 (6 bases). The CDR3 has 16 amino acids. V gave up 0 bases and J gave up 4 bases, with 12 bases separating them. Germline CDR1 and CDR2: LNHNV and YYDKDF (reference sequence). As DNA, the CDR3 is TGTGCCACCAGCAGAGATCGCGACAGGAGCACCGGGGAGCTGTTTTTT. Its protein product is CATSRDRDRSTGELFF.

The chain links TRBV5-1 to TRBJ2-7, with 8 bases matching TRBD2. V shed 1 base and J 7 bases; nucleotides not matched to a gene: 10. The CDR3 spans 15 residues. The germline gives CDR1 SGHRS, CDR2 YFSETQ. This CDR3 reads CASSLTGGALGEQYF. The CDR3 DNA reads TGCGCCAGCAGCTTGACGGGGGGGGCGCTTGGAGAGCAGTACTTC. Combining the CDR3 with reference TRBV5-1 and TRBJ2-7 gives the whole variable domain KAGVTQTPRYLIKTRGQQVTLSCSPISGHRSVSWYQQTPGQGLQFLFEYFSETQRNKGNFPGRFSGRQFSNSRSEMNVSTLELGDSALYLCASSLTGGALGEQYFGPGTRLTVT.

The chain carries TRBV5-5 and TRBJ1-6; no firm D call. Trimming shortened V by 0 bases and J by 4 bases, and 8 bases separated the two germline ends. This CDR3 contains 15 residues. Germline assignment: CDR1 SGHKS and CDR2 YYEKEE (reference sequence). The CDR3: CASSLDQVYNSPLHF. The CDR3 bases are TGTGCCAGCAGCTTGGACCAGGTGTATAATTCACCCCTCCACTTT.

The chain is built from TRBV11-2 and TRBJ1-2, with TRBD1 as a possible D gene (6 bases). V was clipped by 5 bases and J by 3 bases, with 13 bases between them. This CDR3 contains 14 residues. CDR1 is SGHAT and CDR2 is FQNNGV in the germline V gene. CDR3 DNA sequence: TGTGCCAGCAGCGCCAACAGGGTGGACTATGGCTACACCTTC. Its protein is CASSANRVDYGYTF.

This chain connects TRBV6-1 to TRBJ1-2; maybe TRBD1 (5 bases). CDR1 MNHNS and CDR2 SASEGT come from the germline V gene. Trimming removed 0 bases at V and 6 bases at J, with 8 bases between. This CDR3 is built from 13 residues. The CDR3 loop is CASSEARGNGYTF. The CDR3 region has the DNA TGTGCCAGCAGTGAAGCGCGGGGGAATGGCTACACCTTC.

V and J are TRBV9 and TRBJ1-1; D is undetermined. Germline V gives CDR1 SGDLS, CDR2 YYNGEE. The V end lost 4 bases, the J end lost 3 bases, and 10 bases lay between the germline ends. The CDR3 totals 13 residues. The CDR3 nucleotides are TGTGCCAGCAGCCCCTCTTCGGACACTGAAGCTTTCTTT. This sequence encodes CASSPSSDTEAFF.

The chain joins TRBV6-5 to TRBJ1-2; D unresolved. Germline V CDR1 and CDR2: MNHEY, SVGAGI. Trimming stripped 0 bases from V and 3 bases from J, with 8 bases between. The CDR3 has 14 amino acids. The CDR3 nucleotides read TGTGCCAGCAGTTACTCCTCGGGAGACTATGGCTACACCTTC. Its protein is CASSYSSGDYGYTF.

The chain has TRBV19 and TRBJ1-5; TRBD1 is a possible D gene (6 bases). The CDR3 totals 17 residues. The germline gives CDR1 LNHDA, CDR2 SQIVND (reference sequence). Trimming left V 7 bases short and J 0 bases short, with 19 bases between. CDR3 residues: CASTRSGGSYSNQPQHF. The CDR3, as DNA: TGTGCCAGTACCCGAAGCGGGGGCTCTTATAGCAATCAGCCCCAGCATTTT.

This clone is a singleton in its sample. This chain joins TRBV9 and TRBJ2-2, with 8 bases fitting TRBD2. Germline V CDR1 and CDR2: SGDLS, YYNGEE. The CDR3 loop spans 18 amino acids. J lost 3 bases, V lost 0 bases, and 10 bases had no gene match. The CDR3 coding sequence is TGTGCCAGCAGCGTAGAGGCAGCGGGGGATGCGTACACCGGGGAGCTGTTTTTT. Translating gives CASSVEAAGDAYTGELFF.

This clone appeared once. The chain is built from TRBV19 and TRBJ2-2; tentatively, D is TRBD1 (6 bases). The germline V gene has CDR1 LNHDA and CDR2 SQIVND (reference sequence). The CDR3 extends over 13 amino acids. V was clipped by 4 bases and J by 5 bases, with 8 bases between them. CDR3 sequence (DNA): TGTGCCAGTAGTAACAGGGAAACCGGGGAGCTGTTTTTT. Translated: CASSNRETGELFF.

The chain uses TRBV6-2 or TRBV6-3 and TRBJ2-5; D is possibly TRBD1 (5 bases). The V and J ends lost 0 bases and 7 bases respectively, with 18 bases between them. From germline, CDR1 is MNHEY and CDR2 SVGEGT. This CDR3 spans 16 amino acids. CDR3 coding DNA: TGTGCCAGCAGTTACTCAATCCTATATAACAGGAGGACCCAGTACTTC. This translates into CASSYSILYNRRTQYF.

For this clone: Because the CDR3's place on the DNA is in doubt, the DNA is left out and the CDR3 is given as listed by TCRdb. J is TRBJ2-3 and V is TRBV19; the table assigns TRBD2, which was not confirmed against the DNA. The CDR3 region is 14 residues in length, termini included. CDR1 and CDR2 from the germline V gene are LNHDA and SQIVND (reference sequence). CDR3 loop: CASSGVAGGIRWYF.

The chain carries TRBV7-3 and TRBJ2-5; D is perhaps TRBD2 (6 bases). The V and J ends lost 5 bases and 1 base respectively, with 17 bases between them. This CDR3 spans 16 amino acids. The germline V gene encodes CDR1 SGHTA and CDR2 FQGTGA. This CDR3 is CASSALPGDSQETQYF. The CDR3 nucleotides are TGTGCCAGCAGCGCCCTCCCGGGGGACTCCCAAGAGACCCAGTACTTC. Complete variable domain (other parts from reference TRBV7-3 and TRBJ2-5): GAGVSQTPSNKVTEKGKYVELRCDPISGHTALYWYRQSLGQGPEFLIYFQGTGAADDSGLPNDRFFAVRPEGSVSTLKIQRTERGDSAVYLCASSALPGDSQETQYFGPGTRLLVL.

The V gene is TRBV29-1, the J gene TRBJ1-2; TRBD1 matches 9 bases. The germline gives CDR1 SQVTM, CDR2 ANQGSEA. The V segment lost 6 bases and the J segment 4 bases; nucleotides outside the gene matches: 6. CDR3 length: 13 residues. CDR3 nucleotide sequence: TGCAGCGTCCAACAGGGGGCCGGCTATGGCTACACCTTC. Amino acids: CSVQQGAGYGYTF.

Ten or more counts support this clone. This rearrangement joins TRBV7-9 to TRBJ2-3, with TRBD1 matching over 9 bases. Germline V gives CDR1 SEHNR, CDR2 FQNEAQ (reference sequence). V was clipped by 1 base and J by 4 bases; unmatched bases: 0. This CDR3 has 14 amino acids. The CDR3 DNA sequence: TGTGCCAGCAGCTTAGGACAGGGGGCAGATACGCAGTATTTT. It translates to CASSLGQGADTQYF.

The rearrangement joins TRBV7-9 to TRBJ2-7; the match to TRBD2 covers 7 bases. V dropped 5 bases and J dropped 2; count of bases not matched to a gene: 9. The CDR3 contains 15 residues. Germline V lookup: CDR1 SEHNR, CDR2 FQNEAQ (reference sequence). Written as DNA, the CDR3 is TGTGCCAGCAGCCCCCGGGGAGGGGTAACCTACGAGCAGTACTTC. Translation: CASSPRGGVTYEQYF.

The chain recombines TRBV7-2 with TRBJ2-5; TRBD1 aligns across 7 bases. Germline V gene lookup returns CDR1 SGHTA and CDR2 FQGNSA. The ends lost 1 base at V and 2 bases at J; junction bases unmatched: 10. The CDR3 has 17 amino acids. The CDR3 region is CASSLVRGLLLQETQYF. DNA for the CDR3: TGTGCCAGCAGCTTAGTCAGGGGGTTACTCTTACAAGAGACCCAGTACTTC.